This T cell receptor (beta chain) was found in a study of T cells expressing NK-cell markers. Overall study context: Sorted CD3+CD56+NKG2C+, CD3+CD56+NKG2C- and CD3+CD56-NKG2C+ T-cell subsets were beta-chain profiled. Points from the study as a whole: The share of CD8+ T cells held by dominant NKG2C+ clonotypes was about 1.0-8% in roughly 6 donors. The CD3+CD56-NKG2C+ fraction was also led by these clonotypes in a few donors.

On this clonotype: Its antigen is still unknown.

The CDR3 contains 12 residues. Per the germline V gene, CDR1 is SQVTM and CDR2 is ANQGSEA. A 5'RACE template switching approach incorporating UMIs was used to make TCR beta cDNA. TCRdb reanalyzed the 5' RACE reads and collapses them to one entry per CDR3 protein, without DNA. The clone table shows about half a million distinct CDR3 sequences, with the ten largest holding 1.4%. The receptor's source is a woman aged 50 to 65 in good health. The genes are TRBV29-1 and TRBJ2-1; TCRdb selects TRBD2, and the lack of DNA leaves this call unchecked. Sequencing was carried out using blood T cells: a sorted CD56 or NKG2C T cell subset, CD4+ or CD8+ T cells, or bulk PBMC T cells (not recorded which). The CDR3 sequence is CSGGGRNNEQFF.